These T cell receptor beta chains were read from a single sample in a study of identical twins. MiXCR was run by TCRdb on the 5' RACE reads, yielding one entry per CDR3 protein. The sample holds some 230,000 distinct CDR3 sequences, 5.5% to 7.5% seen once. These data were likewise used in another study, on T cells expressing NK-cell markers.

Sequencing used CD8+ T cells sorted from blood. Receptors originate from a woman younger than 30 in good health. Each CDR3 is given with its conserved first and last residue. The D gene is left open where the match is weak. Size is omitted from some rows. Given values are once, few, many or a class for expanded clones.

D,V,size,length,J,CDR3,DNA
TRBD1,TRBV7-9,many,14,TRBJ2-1,CASSSWDSDNEQFF,TGTGCCAGCAGCAGCTGGGACAGTGACAATGAGCAGTTCTTC
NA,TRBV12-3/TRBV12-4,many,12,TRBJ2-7,CASSLVGREQYF,TGTGCCAGCAGTTTAGTAGGGCGCGAGCAGTACTTC
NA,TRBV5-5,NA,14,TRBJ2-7,CASSLGSDSYEQYF,TGTGCCAGCAGCTTGGGATCTGACAGCTACGAGCAGTACTTC
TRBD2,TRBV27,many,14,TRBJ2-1,CASRSGTRGNEQFF,TGTGCCAGCAGATCCGGGACTAGAGGCAATGAGCAGTTCTTC
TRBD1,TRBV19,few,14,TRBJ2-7,CASTPGQGHYEQYF,TGTGCCAGTACCCCGGGACAGGGGCACTACGAGCAGTACTTC
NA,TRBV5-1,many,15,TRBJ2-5,CASNVAGVLQETQYF,TGCGCCAGCAACGTTGCCGGGGTACTCCAAGAGACCCAGTACTTC
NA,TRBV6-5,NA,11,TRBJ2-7,CASRIGGEQYF,TGTGCCAGCAGGATAGGGGGCGAGCAGTACTTC
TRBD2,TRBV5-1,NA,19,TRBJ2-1,CASSLAPMGGSTPYNEQFF,TGCGCCAGCAGCTTGGCCCCTATGGGCGGGAGTACCCCCTACAATGAGCAGTTCTTC
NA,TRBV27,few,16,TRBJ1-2,CASSPRDLRTNYGYTF,TGTGCCAGCAGTCCTAGGGACCTAAGAACTAACTATGGCTACACCTTC
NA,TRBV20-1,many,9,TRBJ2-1,CSASNEQFF,TGCAGTGCTAGTAATGAGCAGTTCTTC
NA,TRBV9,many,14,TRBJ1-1,CASSVGGRHTEAFF,TGTGCCAGCAGCGTAGGGGGACGCCACACTGAAGCTTTCTTT
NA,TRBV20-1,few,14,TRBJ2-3,CSARDVAATDTQYF,TGCAGTGCTAGAGACGTAGCGGCTACAGATACGCAGTATTTT
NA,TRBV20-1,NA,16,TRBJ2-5,CSARDPQGQRGETQYF,TGCAGTGCTAGAGATCCTCAGGGCCAACGGGGGGAGACCCAGTACTTC
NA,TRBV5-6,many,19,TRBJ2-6,CASRLPGTPDKSGANVLTF,TGTGCCAGCAGGTTACCCGGGACGCCCGACAAGTCTGGGGCCAACGTCCTGACTTTC
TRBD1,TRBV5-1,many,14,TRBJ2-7,CASSIGTEGEAQYF,TGCGCCAGCAGCATTGGGACAGAGGGAGAGGCGCAGTACTTC